This entry describes one T cell receptor (beta chain). As yet, its antigen is unknown. A read error may account for a junction end that differs from germline. 13 Jbeta primers and 60 Vbeta primers were used for the PCR. This table comes from immunoSEQ multiplex PCR, and its TCRdb copy is limited to in-frame clones, with some not included. The sample lists over 70,000 clones, over 75% occurring once. The germline gives CDR1 GTSNPN, CDR2 SVGIG (reference sequence). The CDR3 totals 16 residues. These data come from a study of cytomegalovirus exposure and HLA in healthy donors. General study results and limits: An analysis that came later showed most CMV-associated TCR beta chains appearing HLA-restricted.

Input material: PBMCs. The chain links TRBV30 to TRBJ1-6; TRBD1 matches at 7 bases. This sequence originates from a man younger than 35 in good health and CMV-seronegative. CDR3 sequence: CAWRSPGTAKNSPFHF. In DNA form, the CDR3 reads TGTGCCTGGAGATCCCCCGGGACAGCAAAAAATTCACCCTTCCACTTT.